The following is a T cell receptor beta chain sequence with its context. Its cognate antigen has yet to be identified. Base qualities are not recorded, but no much larger clone differs from it by a single base. The sample's treatment or condition, from its label and the paper: live attenuated yellow fever vaccine strain. At each blood-draw timepoint, two biological replicates of bulk PBMCs were obtained. PBMCs were isolated from peripheral blood using a standard Ficoll-Paque protocol. TriZol was used to extract RNA from bulk PBMCs, from CD4 and CD8 fractions, and from dextramer-positive and dextramer-negative fractions. The sample is drawn from a study of T cells after yellow fever vaccination (dated 2019 in TCRdb). Study-level background: The SMART-Seq v4 Ultra Low Input RNA kit was used to prepare libraries from fractions with low cell numbers. Bulk TCR alpha and beta repertoires were sequenced longitudinally to track T-cell clones before and after primary and booster YFV17D yellow fever vaccination. Two healthy male donors, one aged 18 to 29 and one aged 30 to 40 years, made up the cohort. Bulk PBMC replicates and cell subsets were isolated from blood drawn at multiple timepoints before and after both primary and secondary immunization.

What the research found in general, with its limitations: A small fraction of clonotypes showed up in both the CD4 and CD8 compartments, probably as a result of convergent recombination. Most clones expanded after primary vaccination (about 96% of CD4 and 80% to 90% of CD8) were re-detected after the booster, suggesting that broad memory maintenance occurred. Because only a couple of donors were included in the study, the extent to which the findings can be generalized is limited. Compared with the primary T-cell response, the secondary T-cell response was weaker but faster, peaking on day 5 rather than day 15. FACS-sorted repertoires could contain abundant contaminating clonotypes from the bulk population, so computational filtering was required.

Between the V and J ends, shortened by 5 bases and 10 bases respectively, the junction contains 21 bases. Looking up the germline V gene yields CDR1 SQVTM and CDR2 ANQGSEA. From cysteine to phenylalanine, the CDR3 is 14 amino acids long. Only the CDR3 region is kept as DNA, spanning 42 bases read in frame from base 1. Synthesis of TCR cDNA relied on 5'RACE template switching, a step that introduced a universal primer site along with unique molecular identifiers. Priming of cDNA synthesis was performed from both the TCR alpha and TCR beta constant segments. Libraries were amplified in two PCR steps, with sample barcodes and sequencing adapters added in the second step. Sequencing of libraries was done on Illumina HiSeq 2500 (2x100 bp) or NovaSeq (2x150 bp). Processing in the source paper ran as follows. MIGEC was used to demultiplex reads and collapse the reads into UMI consensus sequences, and MiXCR was used for V(D)J alignment. Using edgeR on replicate PBMC samples, clonotypes were called vaccine-responding if FDR was below 0.01 and the log2 fold change was above 5 up to day 15. Each bulk clonotype received a CD4 or CD8 identity based on whether the sequenced CD4 or CD8 repertoire contained that clonotype at higher abundance. TCRdb reworked the public reads: Q25 trimming with fastp, MiXCR clone assembly, productive beta chains retained. Each record represents a unique CDR3 protein, reported with the most common genes and DNA among its rows. In this record, the V and J calls reflect TCRdb's handling and not the investigators' own analysis. Across this sample there are under 600,000 distinct CDR3 sequences, with about a fifth seen only once. In total, the top ten clones hold about a sixth of the sample.

The sample consisted of PBMCs, taken approximately 22 days after the first yellow fever vaccination. The source is a man aged 18-30 years who received the YFV17D yellow fever vaccine. Recombination joined TRBV29-1 with TRBJ1-3; a confident D gene designation cannot be given. CDR3 reads: CSVRVLSQSPTIYF. In nucleotides, the sequence is TGCAGCGTTCGAGTTCTATCGCAGTCACCGACCATATATTTT.